This T cell receptor beta chain came from a study of T-cell memory formation after mild COVID-19. The CDR3 covers 14 residues. The ends were cut back, 4 bases at V and 4 bases at J, with 12 bases in the middle. Germline assignment: CDR1 SGHVS and CDR2 FNYEAQ. Researchers used 5'RACE with constant-segment primers to make TCR alpha and TCR beta cDNA libraries that carry sample barcodes and UMIs. TCRdb analysed the 5' RACE reads with MiXCR anew, one entry per CDR3 protein. The data show 470,000 or so distinct CDR3 sequences, with more than 15% seen just once and roughly 21% held by the top ten. This chain uses TRBV7-6 with TRBJ2-3; no clear D gene. Sequenced input: PBMCs or a T cell subset sorted from them (not recorded which). The clonotype originates from a man younger than 30 who had mild COVID-19 (a few samples of this study predate the infection). Cell type and time point are not known. CDR3 bases: TGTGCCAGCAGCTCCCAGGCCCTTCCAGATACGCAGTATTTT. It is translated as CASSSQALPDTQYF.